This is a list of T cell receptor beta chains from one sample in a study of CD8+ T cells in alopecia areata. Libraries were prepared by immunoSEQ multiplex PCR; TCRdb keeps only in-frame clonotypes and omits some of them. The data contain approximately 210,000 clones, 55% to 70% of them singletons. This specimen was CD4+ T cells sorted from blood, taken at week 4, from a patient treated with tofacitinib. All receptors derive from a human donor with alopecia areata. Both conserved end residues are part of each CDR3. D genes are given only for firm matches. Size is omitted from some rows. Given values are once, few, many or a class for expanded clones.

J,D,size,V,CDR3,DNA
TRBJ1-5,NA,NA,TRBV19,CASSIGREEPQHF,TGTGCCAGTAGTATAGGCCGTGAGGAGCCCCAGCATTTT
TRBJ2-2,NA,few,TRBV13,CASSPRAGELFF,TGTGCCAGCAGCCCACGGGCCGGGGAGCTGTTTTTT
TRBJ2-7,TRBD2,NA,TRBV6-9,CASSSERGGKMYEQYF,TGTGCCAGCAGTTCTGAGCGGGGGGGCAAGATGTACGAGCAGTACTTC
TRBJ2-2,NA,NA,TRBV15,CATSRDYRGELFF,TGTGCCACCAGCAGAGATTATCGCGGGGAGCTGTTTTTT
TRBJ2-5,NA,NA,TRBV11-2,CASSHRGRERRETQYF,TGTGCCAGCAGCCATCGTGGCAGGGAACGGAGAGAGACCCAGTACTTC
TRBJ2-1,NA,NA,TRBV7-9,CASSTGFYNEQFF,TGTGCCAGCAGCACGGGCTTCTACAATGAGCAGTTCTTC
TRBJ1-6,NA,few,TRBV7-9,CASSSDRLNSPLHF,TGTGCCAGCAGCTCCGACAGACTAAATTCACCCCTCCACTTT
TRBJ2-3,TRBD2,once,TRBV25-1,CASSSGASTDTQYF,TGTGCCAGCAGTAGCGGGGCTAGCACAGATACGCAGTATTTT
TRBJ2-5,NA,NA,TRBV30,CAWRPGSTRGTQYF,TGTGCCTGGAGACCGGGAAGCACTAGAGGGACCCAGTACTTC
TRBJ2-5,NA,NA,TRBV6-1,CASSDGSVETQYF,TGTGCCAGCAGTGACGGCAGCGTAGAGACCCAGTACTTC
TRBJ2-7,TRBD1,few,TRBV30,CAWSVQPGQGAYEQYF,TGTGCCTGGAGTGTACAACCGGGACAGGGGGCCTACGAGCAGTACTTC
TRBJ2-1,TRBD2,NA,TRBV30,CAWSRTRDLNDEQFF,TGTGCCTGGAGTAGGACTAGAGACCTTAACGATGAGCAGTTCTTC
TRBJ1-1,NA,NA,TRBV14,CASSLHSQGLTEAFF,TGTGCCAGCAGCCTCCACTCCCAGGGTTTAACTGAAGCTTTCTTT
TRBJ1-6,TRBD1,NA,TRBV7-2,CASRLVAQGVRPLHF,TGTGCCAGCAGACTCGTGGCGCAGGGGGTGAGGCCCCTCCACTTT
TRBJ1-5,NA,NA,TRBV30,CAWSEDSNQPQHF,TGTGCCTGGAGTGAAGATAGCAATCAGCCCCAGCATTTT
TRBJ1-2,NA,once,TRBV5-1,CASSLGDDNYGYTF,TGCGCCAGCAGCTTGGGGGACGACAACTATGGCTACACCTTC
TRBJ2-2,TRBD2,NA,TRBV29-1,CSVGYLAGAPGGELFF,TGCAGCGTTGGATATCTAGCGGGGGCGCCAGGAGGGGAGCTGTTTTTT
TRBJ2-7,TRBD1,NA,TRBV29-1,CSAGTGSYEQYF,TGCAGCGCCGGGACAGGGTCCTACGAGCAGTACTTC
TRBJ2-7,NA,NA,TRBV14,CASSPLGPYEQYF,TGTGCCAGCAGCCCGCTGGGACCGTACGAGCAGTACTTC
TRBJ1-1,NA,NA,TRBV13,CASSLGQVNTEAFF,TGTGCCAGCAGCTTAGGACAGGTCAACACTGAAGCTTTCTTT
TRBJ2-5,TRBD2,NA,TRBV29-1,CSDQPGTSGSGETQYF,TGCAGCGATCAACCCGGGACTAGCGGAAGCGGGGAGACCCAGTACTTC
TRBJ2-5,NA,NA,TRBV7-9,CGTLRGVGETQYF,TGTGGGACACTAAGGGGAGTAGGAGAGACCCAGTACTTC
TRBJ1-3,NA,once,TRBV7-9,CASSPGPYSGNTIYF,TGTGCCAGCAGCCCCGGGCCCTACTCTGGAAACACCATATATTTT
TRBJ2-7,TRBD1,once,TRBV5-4,CASSRGQGGFDEQYF,TGTGCCAGCAGCCGGGGACAGGGTGGGTTCGACGAGCAGTACTTC
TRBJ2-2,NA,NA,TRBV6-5,CASNGRTNTGELFF,TGTGCCAGCAACGGACGGACGAACACCGGGGAGCTGTTTTTT
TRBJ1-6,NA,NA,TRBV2,CASSEGKGSPLHF,TGTGCCAGCAGTGAGGGAAAAGGGTCACCCCTCCACTTT
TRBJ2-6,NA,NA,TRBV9,CASSVAGHLSGANVLTF,TGTGCCAGCAGCGTAGCTGGGCACCTCTCTGGGGCCAACGTCCTGACTTTC
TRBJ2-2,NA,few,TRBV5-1,CASSLRQANTGELFF,TGCGCCAGCAGCTTGAGGCAGGCGAACACCGGGGAGCTGTTTTTT
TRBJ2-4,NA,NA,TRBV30,CACYDLAKNIQYF,TGTGCCTGTTACGATCTAGCCAAAAACATTCAGTACTTC
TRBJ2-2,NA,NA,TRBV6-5,CASSSPWGGELFF,TGTGCCAGCAGTTCCCCCTGGGGCGGGGAGCTGTTTTTT
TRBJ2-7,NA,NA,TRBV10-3,CAISEAELANYEQYF,TGTGCCATCAGTGAAGCGGAGCTAGCTAACTACGAGCAGTACTTC
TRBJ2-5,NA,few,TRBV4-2,CASSQDLRRTGGLSETQYF,TGTGCCAGCAGCCAAGATTTACGACGAACGGGGGGCCTCTCGGAGACCCAGTACTTC
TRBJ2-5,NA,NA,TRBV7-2,CASSPSVAQYF,TGTGCCAGCAGCCCCTCCGTGGCCCAGTACTTC
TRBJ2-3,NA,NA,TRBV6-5,CASSPTTDTQYF,TGTGCCAGCAGCCCGACCACAGATACGCAGTATTTT
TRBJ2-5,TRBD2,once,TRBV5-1,CASSLSSSGRYQETQYF,TGCGCCAGCAGCTTGTCGTCTAGCGGTCGCTACCAAGAGACCCAGTACTTC
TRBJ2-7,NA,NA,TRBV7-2,CASSLGQHHYEQYF,TGTGCCAGCAGCCTCGGACAACATCACTACGAGCAGTACTTC
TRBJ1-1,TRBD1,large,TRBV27,CASNEQGTGEAFF,TGTGCCAGCAACGAGCAGGGGACAGGTGAAGCTTTCTTT
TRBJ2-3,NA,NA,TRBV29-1,CSATGSSTDTQYF,TGCAGCGCCACAGGGTCTAGCACAGATACGCAGTATTTT
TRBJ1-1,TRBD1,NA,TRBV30,CAWSGQGSTEAFF,TGTGCCTGGAGTGGACAGGGGAGCACTGAAGCTTTCTTT
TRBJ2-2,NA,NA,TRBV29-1,CSVDKGANTGELFF,TGCAGCGTTGATAAGGGGGCGAACACCGGGGAGCTGTTTTTT
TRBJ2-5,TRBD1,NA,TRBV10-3,CAISRQGGETQYF,TGTGCCATCAGTAGACAGGGGGGAGAGACCCAGTACTTC
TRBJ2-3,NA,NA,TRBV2,CASSVVGVAAIW,TGTGCCAGCAGTGTCGTAGGGGTGGCGGCGATTTGG
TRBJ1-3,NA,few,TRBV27,CASWGQGGNTIYF,TGTGCCAGCTGGGGGCAGGGTGGAAACACCATATATTTT
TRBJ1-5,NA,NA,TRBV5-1,CASSLAGSSNQPQHF,TGCGCCAGCAGCTTGGCAGGGTCGAGCAATCAGCCCCAGCATTTT
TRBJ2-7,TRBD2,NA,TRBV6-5,CASSSGLAGEQYF,TGTGCCAGCAGTTCCGGACTAGCTGGTGAGCAGTACTTC
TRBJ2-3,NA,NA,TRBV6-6,CASSYPGTDTQYF,TGTGCCAGCAGTTATCCAGGAACAGATACGCAGTATTTT
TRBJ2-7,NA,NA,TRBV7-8,CASSSGQSYEQYF,TGTGCCAGCAGCTCAGGACAGTCCTACGAGCAGTACTTC
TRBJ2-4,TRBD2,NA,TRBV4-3,CASSQESWLAGNKNIQYF,TGCGCCAGCAGCCAAGAATCATGGCTAGCGGGGAACAAAAACATTCAGTACTTC
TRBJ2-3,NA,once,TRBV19,CASSLGEDTQYF,TGTGCCAGTAGTTTGGGGGAGGATACGCAGTATTTT
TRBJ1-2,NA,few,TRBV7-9,CASSFWTADGYTF,TGTGCCAGCAGCTTTTGGACAGCCGATGGCTACACCTTC
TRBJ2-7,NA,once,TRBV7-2,CASSFAAGITEQYF,TGTGCCAGCAGCTTTGCCGCAGGAATCACCGAGCAGTACTTC
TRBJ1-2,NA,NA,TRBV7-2,CASNKLAGSYGYTF,TGTGCCAGCAATAAGCTCGCAGGATCCTATGGCTACACCTTC
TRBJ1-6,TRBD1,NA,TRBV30,CAWGTDSGSPLHF,TGTGCCTGGGGGACAGATAGTGGTTCACCCCTCCACTTT
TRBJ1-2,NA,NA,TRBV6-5,CASSQDLTSYGYTF,TGTGCCAGCAGTCAAGACCTGACGAGCTATGGCTACACCTTC